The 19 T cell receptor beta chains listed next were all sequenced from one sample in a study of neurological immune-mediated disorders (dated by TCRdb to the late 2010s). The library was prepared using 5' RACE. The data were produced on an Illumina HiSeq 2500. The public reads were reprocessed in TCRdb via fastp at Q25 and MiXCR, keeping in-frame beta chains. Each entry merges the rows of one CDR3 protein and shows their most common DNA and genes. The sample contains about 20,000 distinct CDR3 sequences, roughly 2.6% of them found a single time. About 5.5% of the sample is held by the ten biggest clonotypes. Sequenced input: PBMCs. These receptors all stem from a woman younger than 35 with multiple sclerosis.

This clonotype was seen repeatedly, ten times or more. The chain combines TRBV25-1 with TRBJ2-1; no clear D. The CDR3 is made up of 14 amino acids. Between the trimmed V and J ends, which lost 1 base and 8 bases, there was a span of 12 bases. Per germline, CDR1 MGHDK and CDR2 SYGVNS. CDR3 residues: CASSELPAVDEQFF. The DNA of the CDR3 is TGTGCCAGCAGTGAATTACCCGCGGTGGATGAGCAGTTCTTC.

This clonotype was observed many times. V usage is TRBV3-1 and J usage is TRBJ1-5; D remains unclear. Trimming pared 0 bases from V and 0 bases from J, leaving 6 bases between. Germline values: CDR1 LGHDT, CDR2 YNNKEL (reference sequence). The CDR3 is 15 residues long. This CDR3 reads CASSQDPNSNQPQHF. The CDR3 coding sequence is TGTGCCAGCAGCCAAGATCCCAATAGCAATCAGCCCCAGCATTTT.

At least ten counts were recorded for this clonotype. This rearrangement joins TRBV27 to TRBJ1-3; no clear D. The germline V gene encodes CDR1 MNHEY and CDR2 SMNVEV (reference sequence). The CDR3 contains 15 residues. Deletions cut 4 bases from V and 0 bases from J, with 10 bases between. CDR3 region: CASSWVAHSGNTIYF. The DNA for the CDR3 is TGTGCCAGCAGTTGGGTAGCACACTCTGGAAACACCATATATTTT.

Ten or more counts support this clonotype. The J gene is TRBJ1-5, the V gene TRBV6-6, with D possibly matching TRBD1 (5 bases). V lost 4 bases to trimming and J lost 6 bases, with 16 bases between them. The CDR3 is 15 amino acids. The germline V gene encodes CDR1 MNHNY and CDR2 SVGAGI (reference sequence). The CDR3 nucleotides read TGTGCCAGCAGTTCAGGGCAGGTAGTGGGTCAGCCCCAGCATTTT. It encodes CASSSGQVVGQPQHF.

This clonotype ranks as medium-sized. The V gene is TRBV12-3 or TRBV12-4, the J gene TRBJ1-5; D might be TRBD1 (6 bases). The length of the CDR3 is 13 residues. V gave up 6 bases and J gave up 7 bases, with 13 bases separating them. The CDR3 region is CASRRRQVQPQHF. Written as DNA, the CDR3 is TGTGCCAGCAGGCGGAGACAGGTCCAGCCCCAGCATTTT.

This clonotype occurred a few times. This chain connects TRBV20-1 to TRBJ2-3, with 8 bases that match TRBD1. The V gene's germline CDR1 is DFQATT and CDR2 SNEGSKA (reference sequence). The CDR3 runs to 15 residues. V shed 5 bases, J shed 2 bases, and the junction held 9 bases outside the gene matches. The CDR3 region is CSASQHRGSTDTQYF. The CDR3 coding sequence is TGCAGTGCTTCTCAACACAGGGGGTCCACAGATACGCAGTATTTT.

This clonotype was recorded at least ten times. CDR3 sequence: CSATRRGQETQYF. CDR3 nucleotides: TGCAGTGCTACCCGACGGGGGCAAGAGACCCAGTACTTC. The chain joins TRBV20-1 to TRBJ2-5; TRBD2 might be the D (6 bases). The V end was cut by 4 bases, the J end by 2 bases, with 11 bases between. Germline lookup yields CDR1 DFQATT and CDR2 SNEGSKA (reference sequence). CDR3 length: 13 amino acids.

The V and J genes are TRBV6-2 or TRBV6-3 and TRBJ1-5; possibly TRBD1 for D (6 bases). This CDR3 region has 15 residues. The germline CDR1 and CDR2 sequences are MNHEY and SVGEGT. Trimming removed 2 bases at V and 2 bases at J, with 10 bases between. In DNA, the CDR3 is TGTGCCAGCAGTTACCCCAGGGGCGGCAATCAGCCCCAGCATTTT. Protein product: CASSYPRGGNQPQHF.

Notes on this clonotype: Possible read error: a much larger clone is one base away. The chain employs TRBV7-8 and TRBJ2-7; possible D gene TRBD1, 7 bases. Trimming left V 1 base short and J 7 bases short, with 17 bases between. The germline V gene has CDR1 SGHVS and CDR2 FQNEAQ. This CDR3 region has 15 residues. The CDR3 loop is CASSLEVRDSQEQYF. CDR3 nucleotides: TGTGCCAGCAGCTTAGAGGTGCGGGACAGTCAAGAGCAGTACTTC.

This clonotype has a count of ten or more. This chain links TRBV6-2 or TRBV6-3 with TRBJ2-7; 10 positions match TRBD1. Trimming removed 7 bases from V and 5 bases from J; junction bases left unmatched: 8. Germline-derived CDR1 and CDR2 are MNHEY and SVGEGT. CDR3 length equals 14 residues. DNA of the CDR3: TGTGCCAGCAATCCCCCGGGACAGGGGAACGAGCAGTACTTC. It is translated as CASNPPGQGNEQYF.

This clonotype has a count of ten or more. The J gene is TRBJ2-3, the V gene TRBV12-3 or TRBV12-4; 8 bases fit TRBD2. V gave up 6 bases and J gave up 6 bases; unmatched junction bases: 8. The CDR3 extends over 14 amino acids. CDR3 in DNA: TGTGCCAGCAGGAGAGCGGGAGTTGGGGATACGCAGTATTTT. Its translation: CASRRAGVGDTQYF.

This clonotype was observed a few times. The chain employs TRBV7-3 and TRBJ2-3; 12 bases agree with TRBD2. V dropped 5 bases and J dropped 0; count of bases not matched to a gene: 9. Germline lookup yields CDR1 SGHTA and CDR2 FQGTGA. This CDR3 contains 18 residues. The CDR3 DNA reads TGTGCCAGCAGCCAACCAAGGACTAGCGGGGCTAGCACAGATACGCAGTATTTT. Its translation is CASSQPRTSGASTDTQYF.

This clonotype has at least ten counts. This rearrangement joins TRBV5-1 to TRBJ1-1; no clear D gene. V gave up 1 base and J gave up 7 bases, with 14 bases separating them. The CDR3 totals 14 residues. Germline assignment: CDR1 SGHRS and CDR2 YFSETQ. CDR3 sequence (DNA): TGCGCCAGCAGCTTGAGTCCGGGCCGCGGTGAAGCTTTCTTT. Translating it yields CASSLSPGRGEAFF.

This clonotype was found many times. The CDR3 here is CASSTSYGGPDTQYF. CDR3 coding DNA: TGTGCCAGCAGTACGAGTTACGGAGGTCCAGATACGCAGTATTTT. V is TRBV27 and J is TRBJ2-3, with a weak D call TRBD2 (5 bases). CDR3 length: 15 amino acids. V lost 5 bases and J lost 4, with 16 bases in between. Germline CDR1 and CDR2: MNHEY and SMNVEV (reference sequence).

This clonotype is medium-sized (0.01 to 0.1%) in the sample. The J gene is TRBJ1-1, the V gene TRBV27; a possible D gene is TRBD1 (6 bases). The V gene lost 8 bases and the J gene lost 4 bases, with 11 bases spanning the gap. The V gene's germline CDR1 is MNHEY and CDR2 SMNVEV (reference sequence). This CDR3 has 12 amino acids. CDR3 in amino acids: CASGRGGTEAFF. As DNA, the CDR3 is TGTGCCAGCGGGAGGGGGGGCACTGAAGCTTTCTTT.

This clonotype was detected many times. The CDR3: CSVEAGESYEQYF. The CDR3 region has the DNA TGCAGCGTTGAGGCAGGTGAAAGCTACGAGCAGTACTTC. The V gene is TRBV29-1, the J gene TRBJ2-7, with D hard to call. The ends were cut back, 3 bases at V and 3 bases at J, with 12 bases in the middle. The V gene's germline CDR1 is SQVTM and CDR2 ANQGSEA. CDR3 length equals 13 residues.

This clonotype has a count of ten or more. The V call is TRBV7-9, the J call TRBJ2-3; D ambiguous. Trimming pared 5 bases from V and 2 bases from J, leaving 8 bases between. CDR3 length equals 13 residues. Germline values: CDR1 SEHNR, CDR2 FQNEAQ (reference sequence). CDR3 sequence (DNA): TGTGCCAGCAGCCTACCCTCCACAGATACGCAGTATTTT. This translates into CASSLPSTDTQYF.

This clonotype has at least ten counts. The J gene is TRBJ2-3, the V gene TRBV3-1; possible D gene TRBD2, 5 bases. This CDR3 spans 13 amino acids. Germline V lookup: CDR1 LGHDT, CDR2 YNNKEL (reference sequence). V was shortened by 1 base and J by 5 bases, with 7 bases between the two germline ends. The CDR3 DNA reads TGTGCCAGCAGCCAAGCCGGGGTAGATACGCAGTATTTT. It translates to CASSQAGVDTQYF.

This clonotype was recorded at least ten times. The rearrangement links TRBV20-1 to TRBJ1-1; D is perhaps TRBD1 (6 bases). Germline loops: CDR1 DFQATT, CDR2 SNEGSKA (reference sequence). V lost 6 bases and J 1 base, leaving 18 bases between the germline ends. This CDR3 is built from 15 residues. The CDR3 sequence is CSAMSGGRGNTEAFF. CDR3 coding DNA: TGCAGTGCCATGTCGGGGGGGCGAGGGAACACTGAAGCTTTCTTT.